The clone carrying this TCR beta chain was picked up many times. The data are from a study of spatial heterogeneity in lung cancer. Study details: Where they were available, follow-up PBMC samples were sequenced, at a median of approximately two years after resection. Each unique TCR and UMI combination was seen more than ten times on average in raw reads.

The CDR3 has 11 amino acids. With 10 bases removed from V and 8 bases from J, the gap between germline ends came to 11 bases. Regarding time point: blood at routine non-recurrence follow-up after resection. Material for sequencing was whole RNA from tumor, nontumor lung or frozen PBMC, left unsorted. MiXCR, run by TCRdb on the 5' RACE reads, gives a single entry per CDR3 protein. The table includes just under 45,000 distinct CDR3 sequences, 20% to 25% detected once. Source: PBMCs, taken at follow-up. The sequence derives from a female donor with early-stage non-small cell lung cancer. V and J are TRBV12-3 or TRBV12-4 and TRBJ1-4; D remains unclear. This CDR3 is CATLSEEKLFF. The CDR3 DNA reads TGTGCCACCCTCTCGGAGGAAAAACTGTTTTTT.